The T cell receptor beta chain described here comes from a study of CD8+CD57+ T cells in acquired aplastic anemia. Genomic DNA served as template for TCR beta VDJ and CDR3 profiling. A single record per CDR3 protein comes from TCRdb applying MiXCR to the reads. This table holds 75,000 to 90,000 distinct CDR3 sequences, around 42% found once. The CDR3 has 16 residues. J gave up 0 bases and V 2 bases, and 5 bases lay outside the gene matches. Germline CDR1 and CDR2: SGDLS and YYNGEE. The receptor's source is a human donor in good health, serving as a control. The rearrangement uses TRBV9 and TRBJ2-3; 8 bases agree with TRBD2. Material for sequencing was sorted CD4+, CD8+, or CD8+CD57+ T cells (not recorded which) from PBMCs. CDR3 DNA sequence: TGTGCCAGCAGCGTGGTCGGGGGGGACAGCACAGATACGCAGTATTTT. Amino acids: CASSVVGGDSTDTQYF.